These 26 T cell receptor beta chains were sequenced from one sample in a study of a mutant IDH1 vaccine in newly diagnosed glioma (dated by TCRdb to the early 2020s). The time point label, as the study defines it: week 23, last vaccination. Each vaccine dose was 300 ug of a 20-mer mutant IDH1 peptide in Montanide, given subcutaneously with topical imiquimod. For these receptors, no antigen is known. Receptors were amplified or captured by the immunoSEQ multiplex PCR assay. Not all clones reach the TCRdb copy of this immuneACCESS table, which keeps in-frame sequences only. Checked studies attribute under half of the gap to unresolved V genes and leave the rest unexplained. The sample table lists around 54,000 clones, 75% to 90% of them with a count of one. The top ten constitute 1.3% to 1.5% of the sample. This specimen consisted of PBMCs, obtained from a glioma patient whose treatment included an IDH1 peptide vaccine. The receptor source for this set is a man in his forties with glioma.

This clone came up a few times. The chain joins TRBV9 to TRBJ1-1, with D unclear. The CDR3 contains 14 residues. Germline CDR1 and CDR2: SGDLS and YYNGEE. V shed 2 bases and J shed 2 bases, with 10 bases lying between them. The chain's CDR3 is CASSVETKNTEAFF. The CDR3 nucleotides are TGTGCCAGCAGCGTTGAGACGAAAAACACTGAAGCTTTCTTT.

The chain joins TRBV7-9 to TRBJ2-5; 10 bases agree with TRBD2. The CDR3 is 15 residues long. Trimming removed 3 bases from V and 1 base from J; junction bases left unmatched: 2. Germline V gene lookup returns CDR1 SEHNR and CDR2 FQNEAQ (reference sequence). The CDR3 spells CASSLGTSAQETQYF. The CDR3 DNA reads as TGTGCCAGCAGCTTGGGGACTAGCGCCCAAGAGACCCAGTACTTC.

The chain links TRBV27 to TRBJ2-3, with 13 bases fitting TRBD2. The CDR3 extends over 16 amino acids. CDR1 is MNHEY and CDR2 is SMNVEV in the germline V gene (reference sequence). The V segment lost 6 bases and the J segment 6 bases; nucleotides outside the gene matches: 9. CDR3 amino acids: CASRSLGTSGTDTQYF. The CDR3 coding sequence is TGTGCCAGCAGAAGCCTCGGGACTAGCGGGACCGATACGCAGTATTTT.

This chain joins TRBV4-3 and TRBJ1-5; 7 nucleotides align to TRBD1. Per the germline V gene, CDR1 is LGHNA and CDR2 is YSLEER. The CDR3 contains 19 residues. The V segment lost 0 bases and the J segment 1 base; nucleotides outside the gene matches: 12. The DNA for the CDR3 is TGCGCCAGCAGCCAAGAGATCTGGGGAGGGGGCGAAAGCAATCAGCCCCAGCATTTT. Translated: CASSQEIWGGGESNQPQHF.

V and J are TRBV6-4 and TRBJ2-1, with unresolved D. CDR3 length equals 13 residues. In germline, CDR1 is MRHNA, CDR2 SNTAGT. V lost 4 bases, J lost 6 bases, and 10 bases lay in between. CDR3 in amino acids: CASSVTELNEQFF. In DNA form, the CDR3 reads TGTGCCAGCAGTGTTACAGAACTCAATGAGCAGTTCTTC.

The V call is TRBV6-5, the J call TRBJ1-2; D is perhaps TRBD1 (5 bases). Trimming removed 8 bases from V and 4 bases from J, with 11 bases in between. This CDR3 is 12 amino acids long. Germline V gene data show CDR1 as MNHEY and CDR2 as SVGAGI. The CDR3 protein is CASQGSGYGYTF. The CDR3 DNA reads TGTGCCAGCCAGGGTAGCGGCTATGGCTACACCTTC.

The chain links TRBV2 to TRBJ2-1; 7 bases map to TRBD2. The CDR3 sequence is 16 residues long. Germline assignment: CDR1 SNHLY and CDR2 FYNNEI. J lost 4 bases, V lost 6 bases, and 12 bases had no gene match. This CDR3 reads CASSPAGSGVYNEQFF. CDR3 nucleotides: TGTGCCAGCAGCCCTGCGGGGAGCGGGGTGTACAATGAGCAGTTCTTC.

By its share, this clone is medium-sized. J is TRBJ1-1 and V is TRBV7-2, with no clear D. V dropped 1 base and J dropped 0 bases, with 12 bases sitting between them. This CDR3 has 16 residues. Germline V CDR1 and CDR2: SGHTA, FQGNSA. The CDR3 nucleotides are TGTGCCAGCAGCTTAGGAAGCCTGGGGATGAACACTGAAGCTTTCTTT. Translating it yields CASSLGSLGMNTEAFF.

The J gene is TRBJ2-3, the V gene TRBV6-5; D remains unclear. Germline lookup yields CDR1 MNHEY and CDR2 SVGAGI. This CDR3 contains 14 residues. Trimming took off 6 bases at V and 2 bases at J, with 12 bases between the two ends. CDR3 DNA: TGTGCCAGCAGGATCGGGCAGAACACAGATACGCAGTATTTT. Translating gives CASRIGQNTDTQYF.

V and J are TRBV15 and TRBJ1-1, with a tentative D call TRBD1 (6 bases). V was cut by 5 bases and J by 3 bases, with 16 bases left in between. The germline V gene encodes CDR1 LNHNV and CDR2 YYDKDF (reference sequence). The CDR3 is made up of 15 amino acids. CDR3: CATSPGHLEDTEAFF. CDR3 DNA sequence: TGTGCCACCAGCCCGGGACACCTGGAGGACACTGAAGCTTTCTTT.

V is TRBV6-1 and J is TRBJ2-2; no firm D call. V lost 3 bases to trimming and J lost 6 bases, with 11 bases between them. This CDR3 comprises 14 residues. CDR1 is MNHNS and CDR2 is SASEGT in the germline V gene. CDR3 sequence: CASSETRPPGELFF. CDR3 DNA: TGTGCCAGCAGTGAGACCAGACCACCCGGGGAGCTGTTTTTT.

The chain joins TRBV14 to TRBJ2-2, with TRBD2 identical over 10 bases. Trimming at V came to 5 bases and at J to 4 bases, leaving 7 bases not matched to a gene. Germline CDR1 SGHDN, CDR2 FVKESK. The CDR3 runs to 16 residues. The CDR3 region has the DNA TGTGCCAGCAGCGAACTAGCGGGGTTTGGCACCGGGGAGCTGTTTTTT. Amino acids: CASSELAGFGTGELFF.

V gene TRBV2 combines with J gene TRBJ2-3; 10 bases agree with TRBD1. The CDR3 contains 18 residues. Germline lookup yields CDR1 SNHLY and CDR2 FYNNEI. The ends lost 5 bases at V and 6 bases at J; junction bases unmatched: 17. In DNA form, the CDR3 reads TGTGCCAGCAGTTACTCCTTTTGGACAGGGGGTCATTATGATACGCAGTATTTT. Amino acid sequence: CASSYSFWTGGHYDTQYF.

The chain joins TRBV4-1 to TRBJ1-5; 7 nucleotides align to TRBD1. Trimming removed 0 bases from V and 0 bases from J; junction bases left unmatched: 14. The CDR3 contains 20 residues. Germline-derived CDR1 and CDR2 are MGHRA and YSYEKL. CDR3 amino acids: CASSQDSMRQGPYSNQPQHF. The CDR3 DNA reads TGCGCCAGCAGCCAAGACTCCATGAGACAGGGACCGTATAGCAATCAGCCCCAGCATTTT.

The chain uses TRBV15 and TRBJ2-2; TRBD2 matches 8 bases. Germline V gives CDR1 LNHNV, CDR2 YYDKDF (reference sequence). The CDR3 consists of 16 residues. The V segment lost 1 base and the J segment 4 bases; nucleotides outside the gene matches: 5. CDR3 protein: CATSRALAGVTGELFF. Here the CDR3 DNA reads TGTGCCACCAGCAGAGCTCTAGCGGGCGTCACCGGGGAGCTGTTTTTT.

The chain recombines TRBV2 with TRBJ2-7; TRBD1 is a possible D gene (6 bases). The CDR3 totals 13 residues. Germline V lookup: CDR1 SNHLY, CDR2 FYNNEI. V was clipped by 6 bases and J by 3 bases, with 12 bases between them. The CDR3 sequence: CASRPGTNYEQYF. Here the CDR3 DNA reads TGTGCCAGCAGGCCCGGGACAAACTACGAGCAGTACTTC.

The DNA of the CDR3 is TGTGCCAGTAGTGTCCCAGGGGGCATTCAGCCCCAGCATTTT. This encodes CASSVPGGIQPQHF. V usage is TRBV19 and J usage is TRBJ1-5; TRBD1 aligns across 8 bases. The V segment lost 5 bases and the J segment 6 bases; nucleotides outside the gene matches: 6. The germline gives CDR1 LNHDA, CDR2 SQIVND (reference sequence). The CDR3 covers 14 residues. Complete variable domain (other parts from reference TRBV19 and TRBJ1-5): DGGITQSPKYLFRKEGQNVTLSCEQNLNHDAMYWYRQDPGQGLRLIYYSQIVNDFQKGDIAEGYSVSREKKESFPLTVTSAQKNPTAFYLCASSVPGGIQPQHFGDGTRLSIL.

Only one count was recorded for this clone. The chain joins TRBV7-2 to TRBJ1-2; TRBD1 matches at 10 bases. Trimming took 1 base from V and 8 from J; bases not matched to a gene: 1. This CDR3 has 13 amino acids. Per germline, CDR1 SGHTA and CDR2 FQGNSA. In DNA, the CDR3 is TGTGCCAGCAGCTTAGTGGGACAGGGGGGCTACACCTTC. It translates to CASSLVGQGGYTF. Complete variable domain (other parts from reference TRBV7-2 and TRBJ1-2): GAGVSQSPSNKVTEKGKDVELRCDPISGHTALYWYRQSLGQGLEFLIYFQGNSAPDKSGLPSDRFSAERTGGSVSTLTIQRTQQEDSAVYLCASSLVGQGGYTFGSGTRLTVV.

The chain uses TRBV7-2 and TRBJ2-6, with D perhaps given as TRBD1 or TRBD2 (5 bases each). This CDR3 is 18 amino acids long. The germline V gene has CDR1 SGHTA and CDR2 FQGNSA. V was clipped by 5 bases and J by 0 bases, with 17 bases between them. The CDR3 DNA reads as TGTGCCAGCAGCCTCGGGACCCTCACCCGCTCTGGGGCCAACGTCCTGACTTTC. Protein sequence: CASSLGTLTRSGANVLTF.

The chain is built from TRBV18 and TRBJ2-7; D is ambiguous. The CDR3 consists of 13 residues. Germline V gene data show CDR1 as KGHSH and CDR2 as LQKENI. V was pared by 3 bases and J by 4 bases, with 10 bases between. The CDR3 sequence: CASSPAHLYEQYF. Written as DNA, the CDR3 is TGTGCCAGCTCACCGGCTCACCTGTACGAGCAGTACTTC.

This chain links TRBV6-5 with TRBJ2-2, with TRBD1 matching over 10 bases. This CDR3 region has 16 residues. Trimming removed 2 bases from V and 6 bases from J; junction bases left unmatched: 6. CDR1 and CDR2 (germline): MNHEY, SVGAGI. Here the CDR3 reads CASSYGTGELAGELFF. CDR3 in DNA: TGTGCCAGCAGTTACGGGACAGGGGAGCTGGCCGGGGAGCTGTTTTTT.

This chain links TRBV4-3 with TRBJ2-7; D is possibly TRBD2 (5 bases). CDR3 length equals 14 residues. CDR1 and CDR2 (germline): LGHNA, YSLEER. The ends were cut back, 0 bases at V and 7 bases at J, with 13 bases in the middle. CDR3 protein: CASSQESSGFEQYF. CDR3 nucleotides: TGCGCCAGCAGCCAAGAGTCCAGCGGATTTGAGCAGTACTTC.

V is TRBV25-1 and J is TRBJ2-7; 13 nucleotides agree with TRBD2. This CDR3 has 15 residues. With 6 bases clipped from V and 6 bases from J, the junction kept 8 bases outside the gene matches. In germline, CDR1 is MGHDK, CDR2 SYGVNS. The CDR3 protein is CASRGRTSGSFEQYF. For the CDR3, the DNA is TGTGCCAGCAGGGGTCGGACTAGCGGGAGTTTCGAGCAGTACTTC.

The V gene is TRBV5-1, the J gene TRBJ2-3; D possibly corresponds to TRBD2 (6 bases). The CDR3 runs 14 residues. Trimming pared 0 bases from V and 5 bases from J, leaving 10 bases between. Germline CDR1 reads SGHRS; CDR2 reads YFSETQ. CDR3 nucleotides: TGCGCCAGCAGCTTGGGACTAGGTGAAGATACGCAGTATTTT. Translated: CASSLGLGEDTQYF.

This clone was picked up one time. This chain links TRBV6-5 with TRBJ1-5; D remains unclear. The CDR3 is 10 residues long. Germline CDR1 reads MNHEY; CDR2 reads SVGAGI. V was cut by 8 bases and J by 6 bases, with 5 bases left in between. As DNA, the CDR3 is TGTGCCAGCGGTGTTCAGCCCCAGCATTTT. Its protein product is CASGVQPQHF.

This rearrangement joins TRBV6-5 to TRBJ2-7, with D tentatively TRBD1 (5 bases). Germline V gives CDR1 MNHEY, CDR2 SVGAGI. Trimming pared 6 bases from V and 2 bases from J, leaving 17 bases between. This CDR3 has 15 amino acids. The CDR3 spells CASRMGRAATYEQYF. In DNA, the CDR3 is TGTGCCAGCAGAATGGGCAGGGCCGCGACCTACGAGCAGTACTTC.